This T cell receptor beta chain was sequenced for a study of T-cell memory formation after mild COVID-19. This clonotype has more than one count but fewer than ten. Its antigen is as yet unknown. This CDR3 is built from 14 residues. The germline CDR1 and CDR2 sequences are SGHRS and YFSETQ. The V end was cut by 4 bases, the J end by 9 bases, with 16 bases between. From the 5' RACE reads, TCRdb called clonotypes with MiXCR, one entry per CDR3 protein. This table has 90,000 to 120,000 distinct CDR3 sequences, about a sixth appearing once. Study-level findings and limits: Among clones peaking at day 37 in the second wave, SARS-CoV-2 specificity remained unconfirmed. Later expanders leaned CD4+, whereas clones that contracted between day 15 and 85 were balanced CD4/CD8.

This sequence joins TRBV5-1 and TRBJ2-2; either TRBD1 or TRBD2 may supply D (6 bases each). The sequence derives from a man aged 18 to 29 who had mild COVID-19 (a few samples of this study predate the infection). Cell type and time point are not known. Material for sequencing was PBMCs or a T cell subset sorted from them (not recorded which). This CDR3 reads CASSPRGGNRELFF. Here the CDR3 DNA reads TGCGCCAGCAGCCCGCGAGGGGGGAATAGGGAGCTGTTTTTT.